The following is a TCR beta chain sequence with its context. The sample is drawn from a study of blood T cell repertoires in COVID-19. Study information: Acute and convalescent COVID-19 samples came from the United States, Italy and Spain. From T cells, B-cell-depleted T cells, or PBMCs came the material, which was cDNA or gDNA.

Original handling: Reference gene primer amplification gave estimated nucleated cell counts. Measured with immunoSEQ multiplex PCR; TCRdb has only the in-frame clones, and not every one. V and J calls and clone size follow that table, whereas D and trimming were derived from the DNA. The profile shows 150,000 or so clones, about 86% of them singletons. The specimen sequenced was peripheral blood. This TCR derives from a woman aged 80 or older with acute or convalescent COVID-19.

CDR3 nucleotide sequence: TGCGCCAGCAGCCAAGATTCACAGGGGGCAGATACGCAGTATTTT. This sequence encodes CASSQDSQGADTQYF. This chain links TRBV4-3 with TRBJ2-3; 8 nucleotides agree with TRBD1. The germline V gene has CDR1 LGHNA and CDR2 YSLEER. V dropped 0 bases and J dropped 4; count of bases not matched to a gene: 3. The CDR3 contains 15 residues.